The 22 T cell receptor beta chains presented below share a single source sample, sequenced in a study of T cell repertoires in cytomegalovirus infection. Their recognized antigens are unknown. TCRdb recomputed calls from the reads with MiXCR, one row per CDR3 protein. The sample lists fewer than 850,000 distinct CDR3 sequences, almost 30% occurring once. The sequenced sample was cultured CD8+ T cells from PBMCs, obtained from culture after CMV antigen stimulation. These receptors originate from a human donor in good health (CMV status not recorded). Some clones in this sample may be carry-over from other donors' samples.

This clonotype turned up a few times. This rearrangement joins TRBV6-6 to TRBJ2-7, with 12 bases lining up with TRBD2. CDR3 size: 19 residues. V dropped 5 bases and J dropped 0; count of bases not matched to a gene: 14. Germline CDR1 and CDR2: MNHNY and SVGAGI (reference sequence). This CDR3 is CASSLFSGLAGTSSYEQYV. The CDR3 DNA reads TGTGCCAGCAGTCTTTTCTCGGGACTAGCGGGTACCAGCTCCTACGAGCAGTACGTC.

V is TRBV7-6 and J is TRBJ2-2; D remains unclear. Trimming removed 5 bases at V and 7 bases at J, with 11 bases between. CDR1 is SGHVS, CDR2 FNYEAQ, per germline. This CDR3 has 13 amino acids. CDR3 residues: CASSAYMGGELFF. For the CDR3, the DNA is TGTGCCAGCAGCGCCTACATGGGCGGGGAGCTGTTTTTT.

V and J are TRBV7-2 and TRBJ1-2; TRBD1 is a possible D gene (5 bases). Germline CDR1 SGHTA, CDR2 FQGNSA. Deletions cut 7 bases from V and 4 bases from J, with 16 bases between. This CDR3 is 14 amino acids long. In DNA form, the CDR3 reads TGTGCCAGCATTCCGAGGGGCGACAGCTATGGCTACACCTTC. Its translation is CASIPRGDSYGYTF. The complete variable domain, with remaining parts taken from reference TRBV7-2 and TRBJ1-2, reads GAGVSQSPSNKVTEKGKDVELRCDPISGHTALYWYRQSLGQGLEFLIYFQGNSAPDKSGLPSDRFSAERTGGSVSTLTIQRTQQEDSAVYLCASIPRGDSYGYTFGSGTRLTVV.

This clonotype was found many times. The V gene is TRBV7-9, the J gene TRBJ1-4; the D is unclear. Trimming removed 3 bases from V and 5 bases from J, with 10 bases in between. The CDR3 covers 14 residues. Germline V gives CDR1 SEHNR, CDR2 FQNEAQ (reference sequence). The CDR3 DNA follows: TGTGCCAGCAGCTTTCCGGGCAAAAATGAAAAACTGTTTTTT. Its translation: CASSFPGKNEKLFF.

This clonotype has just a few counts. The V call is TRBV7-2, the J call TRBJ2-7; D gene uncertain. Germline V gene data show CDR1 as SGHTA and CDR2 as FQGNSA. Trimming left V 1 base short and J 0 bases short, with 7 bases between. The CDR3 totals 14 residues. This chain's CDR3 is CASSLEGDSYEQYF. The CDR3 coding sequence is TGTGCCAGCAGCTTAGAAGGAGACTCCTACGAGCAGTACTTC.

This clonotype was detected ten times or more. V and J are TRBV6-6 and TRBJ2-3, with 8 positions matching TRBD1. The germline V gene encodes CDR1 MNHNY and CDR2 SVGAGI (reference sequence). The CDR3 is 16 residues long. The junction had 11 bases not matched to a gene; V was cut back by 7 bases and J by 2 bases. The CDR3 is CASTTQGAGSTDTQYF. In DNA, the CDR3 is TGTGCCAGCACCACCCAGGGGGCAGGGTCCACAGATACGCAGTATTTT.

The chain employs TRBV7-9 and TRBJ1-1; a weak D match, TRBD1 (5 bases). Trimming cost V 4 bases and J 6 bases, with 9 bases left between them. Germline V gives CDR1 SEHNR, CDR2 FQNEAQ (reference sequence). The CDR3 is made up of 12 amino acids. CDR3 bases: TGTGCCAGCAGCTACGGGACCGCTGAAGCTTTCTTT. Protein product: CASSYGTAEAFF.

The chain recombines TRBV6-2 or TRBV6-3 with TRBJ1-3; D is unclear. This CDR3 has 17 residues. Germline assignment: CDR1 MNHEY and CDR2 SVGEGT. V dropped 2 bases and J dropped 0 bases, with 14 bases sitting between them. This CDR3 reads CASSYVDSLNSGNTIYF. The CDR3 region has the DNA TGTGCCAGCAGTTACGTGGACTCGCTAAACTCTGGAAACACCATATATTTT.

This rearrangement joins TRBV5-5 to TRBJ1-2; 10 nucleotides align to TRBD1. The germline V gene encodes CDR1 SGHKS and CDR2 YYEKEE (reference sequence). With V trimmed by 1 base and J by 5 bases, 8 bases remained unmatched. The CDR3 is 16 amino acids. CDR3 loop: CASSLILPGQGYGYTF. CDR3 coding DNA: TGTGCCAGCAGCTTGATCTTACCGGGACAGGGGTATGGCTACACCTTC.

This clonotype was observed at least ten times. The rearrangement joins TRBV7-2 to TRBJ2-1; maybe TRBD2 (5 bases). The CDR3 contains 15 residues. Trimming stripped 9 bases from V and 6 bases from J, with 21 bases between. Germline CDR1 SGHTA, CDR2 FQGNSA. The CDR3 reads CASSNTGNSGNEQFF. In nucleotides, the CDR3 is TGTGCCAGTTCTAATACGGGGAATTCGGGCAATGAGCAGTTCTTC.

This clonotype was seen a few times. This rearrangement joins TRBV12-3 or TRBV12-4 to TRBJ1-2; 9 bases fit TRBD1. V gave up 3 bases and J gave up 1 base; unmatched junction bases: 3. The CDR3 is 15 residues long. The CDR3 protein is CASSLTGGGNYGYTF. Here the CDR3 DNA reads TGTGCCAGCAGTTTGACAGGGGGGGGTAACTATGGCTACACCTTC.

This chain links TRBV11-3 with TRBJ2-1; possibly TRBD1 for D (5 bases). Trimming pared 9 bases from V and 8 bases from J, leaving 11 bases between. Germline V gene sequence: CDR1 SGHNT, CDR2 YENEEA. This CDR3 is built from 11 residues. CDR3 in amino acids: CARLGQDEQFF. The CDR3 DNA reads TGTGCCAGACTGGGGCAGGATGAGCAGTTCTTC.

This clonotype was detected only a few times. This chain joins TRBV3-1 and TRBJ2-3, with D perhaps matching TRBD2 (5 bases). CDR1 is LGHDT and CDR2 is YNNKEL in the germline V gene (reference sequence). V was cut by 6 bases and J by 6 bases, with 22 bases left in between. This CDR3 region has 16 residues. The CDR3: CASRLTGNPVGDTQYF. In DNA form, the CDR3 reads TGTGCCAGCAGACTGACGGGGAACCCCGTAGGTGATACGCAGTATTTT.

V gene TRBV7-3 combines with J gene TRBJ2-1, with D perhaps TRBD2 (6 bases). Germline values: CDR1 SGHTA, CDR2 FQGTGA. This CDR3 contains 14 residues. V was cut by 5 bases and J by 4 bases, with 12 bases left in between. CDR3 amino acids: CASSPFAGYNEQFF. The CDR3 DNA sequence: TGTGCCAGCAGCCCCTTTGCGGGGTACAATGAGCAGTTCTTC.

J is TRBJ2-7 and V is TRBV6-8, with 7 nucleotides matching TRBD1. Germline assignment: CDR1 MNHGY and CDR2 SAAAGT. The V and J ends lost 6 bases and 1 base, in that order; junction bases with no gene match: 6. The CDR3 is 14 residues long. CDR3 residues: CASSAPGQSYEQYF. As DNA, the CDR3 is TGTGCCAGCAGCGCTCCGGGACAGTCCTACGAGCAGTACTTC.

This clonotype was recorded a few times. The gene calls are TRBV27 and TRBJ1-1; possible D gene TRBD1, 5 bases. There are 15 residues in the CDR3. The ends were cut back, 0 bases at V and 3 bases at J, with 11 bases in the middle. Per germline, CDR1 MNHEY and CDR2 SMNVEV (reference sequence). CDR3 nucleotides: TGTGCCAGCAGTTTATCGTCGGGGGGGGACACTGAAGCTTTCTTT. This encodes CASSLSSGGDTEAFF.

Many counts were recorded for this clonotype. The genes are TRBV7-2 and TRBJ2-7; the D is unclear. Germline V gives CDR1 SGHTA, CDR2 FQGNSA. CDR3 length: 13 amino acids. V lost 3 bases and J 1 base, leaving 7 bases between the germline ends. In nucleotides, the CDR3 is TGTGCCAGCAGCTTGACACCTTCCTACGAGCAGTACGTC. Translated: CASSLTPSYEQYV.

The CDR3 DNA reads as TGTGCCAGCATGGGGGAAGGTGGCTACACCTTC. Protein: CASMGEGGYTF. The V gene is TRBV2, the J gene TRBJ1-2, with a possible D match to TRBD1 (5 bases). The CDR3 has 11 amino acids. The V and J ends lost 7 bases and 7 bases respectively, with 10 bases between them. Germline values: CDR1 SNHLY, CDR2 FYNNEI.

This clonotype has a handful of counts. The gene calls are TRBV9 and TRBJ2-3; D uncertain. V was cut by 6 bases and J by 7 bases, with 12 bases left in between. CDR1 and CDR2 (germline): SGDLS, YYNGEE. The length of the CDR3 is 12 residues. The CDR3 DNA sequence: TGTGCCAGCAAAGGCCCCGGGCATACGCAGTATTTT. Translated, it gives CASKGPGHTQYF.

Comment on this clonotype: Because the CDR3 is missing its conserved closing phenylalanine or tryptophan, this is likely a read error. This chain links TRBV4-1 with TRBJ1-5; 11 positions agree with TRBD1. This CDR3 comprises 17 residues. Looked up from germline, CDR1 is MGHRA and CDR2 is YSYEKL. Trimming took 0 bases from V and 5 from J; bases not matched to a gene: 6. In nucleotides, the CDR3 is TGCGCCAGCAGCCAAGACCGGGACAGGGGGTTCGATCAGCCCCAGCATCTT. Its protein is CASSQDRDRGFDQPQHL.

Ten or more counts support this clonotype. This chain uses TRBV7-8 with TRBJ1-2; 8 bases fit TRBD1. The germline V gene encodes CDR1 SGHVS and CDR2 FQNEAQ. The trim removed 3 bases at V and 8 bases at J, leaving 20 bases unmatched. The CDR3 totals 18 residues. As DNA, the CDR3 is TGTGCCAGCAGCTTTCGGGGGGGACAGGATAACTTCCTATGGGGCTACACCTTC. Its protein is CASSFRGGQDNFLWGYTF.

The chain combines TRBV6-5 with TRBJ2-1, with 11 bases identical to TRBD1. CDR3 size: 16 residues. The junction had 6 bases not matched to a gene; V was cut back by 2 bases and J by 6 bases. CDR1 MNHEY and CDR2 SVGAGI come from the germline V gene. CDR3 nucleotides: TGTGCCAGCAGTTACGTAGGGACAGGGGGAATCAATGAGCAGTTCTTC. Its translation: CASSYVGTGGINEQFF.